One T cell receptor (beta chain) is described in this entry. The clone's antigen remains unknown. Base qualities are not provided; no much larger clone lies one nucleotide away. The germline V gene (reference sequence) specifies LNHDA as CDR1 and SQIVND as CDR2. The CDR3 sequence holds 15 residues, the cysteine and phenylalanine included. The retained sequence is limited to the CDR3, 45 bases, with the frame set at the first base. The junction shows trimming of 3 bases on V and 3 bases on J, and the gene matches do not reach 7 bases of it. To sequence the TCRbeta CDR3 region, genomic DNA was isolated from the sorted cells. The immunoSEQ Assay was used for sequencing of TCRbeta CDR3 regions. The clones in this table, taken by TCRdb from immuneACCESS, are in-frame only. Not every clone is retained; where verified, under half of the shortfall comes from an unresolved V gene, and the cause of the rest is unknown. Recorded for this sample are over 85,000 clones; approximately 90% of them occurred a single time. 0.27% of the sample is taken by the ten largest.

This record comes from a study of OX40 agonist ivuxolimab in advanced cancers. General notes on the study: Ivuxolimab was a fully human IgG2 agonistic monoclonal antibody targeting the costimulatory receptor OX40 (CD134). The paper reports the monotherapy dose-escalation portion (N of about 47 patients) of the phase I ivuxolimab trial. Partial responses were achieved by three dose-escalation patients, of whom one had hepatocellular carcinoma and two had cutaneous melanoma. Intravenous ivuxolimab was administered to patients every 2 weeks at six dose levels: 0.01, 0.1, 0.3, 1.5, 3 and 10 mg/kg. Peripheral TCRbeta sequencing aimed to test whether ivuxolimab altered TCR sequence diversity and caused clonal T-cell expansion. Prior anti-PD-1, anti-PD-L1 or anti-CTLA-4 therapy was permitted, and 30% to 50% of dose-escalation patients had received checkpoint inhibitors. In the dose-escalation cohort, around four fifths of patients were male, and the mean age was around 60 years, with a range of about 20 to 90. Of the 50 to 55 dose-escalation patients, hepatocellular carcinoma was present in about 19, melanoma in approximately 15, renal cell carcinoma in 9 and head and neck cancer in 9. General conclusions and limits of the study: In the 0.1-3.0 mg/kg groups, partial responders had among the lowest normalized peripheral clonal expansion, particularly in CD8+ T cells. After ivuxolimab, CD8+ T cells had more expanded clones than CD4+ T cells on average. Low levels of normalized T-cell clonal expansion were also shown by some nonresponding patients. The antigen specificity of the peripheral T cells that underwent clonal expansion was not determined. Clonal expansion of both CD4+ and CD8+ blood T cells was observed from baseline to week 6 at doses 0.1 to 3.0 mg/kg.

Patients with a history of autoimmune disease or receiving systemic immunosuppression were excluded from the trial. Peripheral blood for TCR sequencing was collected from all dose cohorts at baseline, on cycle 4 day 1, and on cycle 7 day 1. Samples were obtained from an open-label, multicenter, first-in-human phase I dose-escalation trial of ivuxolimab. Adults with locally advanced or metastatic melanoma, renal cell carcinoma, hepatocellular carcinoma or head and neck squamous cell carcinoma were enrolled in the trial. Before TCR sequencing, CD4+ T cells and CD8+ T cells from peripheral blood were sorted into separate populations.

The receptor was derived from an adult with an advanced solid tumor such as melanoma, head and neck, liver or kidney cancer. The material was CD4+ or CD8+ T cells sorted from blood, obtained in a trial of the OX40 agonist ivuxolimab. The chain links TRBV19 with TRBJ1-2, with 7 central nucleotides matching TRBD1. The DNA sequence is as follows: TGTGCCAGTAGTATCCGTAGGACAGGAGACTATGGCTACACCTTC. Its protein product is CASSIRRTGDYGYTF.